This is a list of T cell receptor beta chains from one sample in a study of shared clonotypes between healthy human individuals. Here immunoSEQ multiplex PCR was the method, and the copy in TCRdb shows in-frame clones only, minus some. The sample has some 2,000,000 clones, 85% to 95% seen once. Specimen: naive CD8+ T cells sorted from blood. The receptors were gathered from a man between 18 and 35 years old in good health. The CDR3 runs from the conserved cysteine through the conserved F or W. A D gene is named only where the DNA matches it firmly. Only some rows state a clone size, as once, few, many or a class for expanded clones.

once	.	TRBV6-5	TRBJ1-1	CASSYDGITEAFF	TGTGCCAGCAGTTACGACGGGATCACTGAAGCTTTCTTT
.	.	TRBV7-2	TRBJ1-1	CASRRPVWNTEAFF	TGTGCCAGCAGGAGACCGGTATGGAACACTGAAGCTTTCTTT
.	.	TRBV29-1	TRBJ2-1	CSVGTDSEQFF	TGCAGCGTTGGAACAGATAGTGAGCAGTTCTTC
.	TRBD2	TRBV5-5	TRBJ2-2	CASILAGEHGELFF	TGTGCCAGCATCCTAGCGGGAGAGCACGGGGAGCTGTTTTTT
.	TRBD1	TRBV7-2	TRBJ2-7	CASSPGDRAIF	TGTGCCAGCAGCCCTGGGGACAGGGCTATCTTC
.	TRBD1	TRBV2	TRBJ2-1	CASSEAFRDRAVGAYNEQFF	TGTGCCAGCAGTGAAGCGTTCCGGGACAGAGCTGTAGGGGCCTACAATGAGCAGTTCTTC
.	TRBD1	TRBV7-2	TRBJ2-3	CASTPTRGTDTQYF	TGTGCCAGCACCCCCACCAGGGGGACAGATACGCAGTATTTT
.	.	TRBV6-1	TRBJ2-7	CASNQGGEGEQYF	TGTGCCAGCAACCAGGGGGGGGAGGGCGAGCAGTACTTC
.	TRBD1	TRBV9	TRBJ2-5	CASSEGQPQETQYF	TGTGCCAGCAGCGAGGGACAGCCCCAAGAGACCCAGTACTTC
.	.	TRBV11-2	TRBJ2-1	CASVRGALNEQFF	TGTGCTTCCGTCCGCGGGGCCCTTAATGAGCAGTTCTTC
.	TRBD1	TRBV6-5	TRBJ2-1	CASSSFGQGVGEQFF	TGTGCCAGCAGTTCCTTCGGACAGGGAGTGGGTGAGCAGTTCTTC
.	.	TRBV4-3	TRBJ2-1	CASSQDEDNYNEQFF	TGCGCCAGCAGCCAAGATGAGGACAACTACAATGAGCAGTTCTTC
.	TRBD1	TRBV4-1	TRBJ2-5	CASSQGITGVAETQYF	TGCGCCAGCAGCCAAGGGATCACAGGGGTGGCGGAGACCCAGTACTTC
.	.	TRBV6-5	TRBJ1-1	CASSYPGEGTEAFF	TGTGCCAGCAGTTACCCAGGGGAGGGCACTGAAGCTTTCTTT
.	TRBD2	TRBV7-2	TRBJ2-3	CASSLGLAGVAILTDTQYF	TGTGCCAGCAGCCTTGGACTAGCGGGGGTCGCTATCCTCACAGATACGCAGTATTTT
.	.	TRBV10-3	TRBJ2-2	CAISESITTSGELFF	TGTGCCATCAGTGAGTCGATAACAACTTCCGGGGAGCTGTTTTTT
once	.	TRBV5-3	TRBJ1-1	CARSLGGRRWTEAFF	TGTGCCAGAAGCTTGGGGGGCCGAAGGTGGACTGAAGCTTTCTTT
.	.	TRBV5-6	TRBJ2-7	CASSWQLGTYEQYF	TGTGCCAGCAGCTGGCAGCTGGGGACCTACGAGCAGTACTTC
.	.	TRBV6-5	TRBJ1-1	CATGVEGGAFF	TGTGCCACCGGAGTGGAGGGTGGGGCTTTCTTT
.	.	TRBV28	TRBJ1-1	CASSLEGTEAFF	TGTGCCAGCAGTTTGGAGGGGACTGAAGCTTTCTTT
.	TRBD1	TRBV10-3	TRBJ1-2	CAIRLDVTGDGYTF	TGTGCCATCAGACTGGATGTAACAGGGGATGGCTACACCTTC
.	TRBD2	TRBV4-1	TRBJ2-7	CASSQDSGGRPYEQYF	TGCGCCAGCAGCCAAGATAGCGGGGGGCGGCCCTACGAGCAGTACTTC